This T cell receptor (beta chain) originates from a study of blood T cell repertoires in COVID-19. Overall study context: From the United States, Italy and Spain came samples of acute and convalescent COVID-19. PBMCs, B-cell-depleted T cells, or T cells were the source of the cDNA or gDNA that made up the material.

In the original processing: Reference gene primer amplification gave estimated nucleated cell counts. TCRdb keeps only in-frame clones here, not all; method: immunoSEQ multiplex PCR. The V and J calls and clone size were taken over from that table, and D and trimming were inferred from the DNA. This table holds about 80,000 clones, around 80% found once. V was shortened by 5 bases and J by 5 bases, with 12 bases between the two germline ends. CDR1 is SEHNR, CDR2 FQNEAQ, per germline (reference sequence). This CDR3 has 14 residues. The chain uses TRBV7-9 and TRBJ2-2, with a possible D match to TRBD2 (5 bases). The receptor was derived from an elderly man with active or convalescent COVID-19. The sequencing sample was made of peripheral blood. The DNA of the CDR3 is TGTGCCAGCAGCGATTCGAGACTAACCGGGGAGCTGTTTTTT. Amino acid sequence: CASSDSRLTGELFF.